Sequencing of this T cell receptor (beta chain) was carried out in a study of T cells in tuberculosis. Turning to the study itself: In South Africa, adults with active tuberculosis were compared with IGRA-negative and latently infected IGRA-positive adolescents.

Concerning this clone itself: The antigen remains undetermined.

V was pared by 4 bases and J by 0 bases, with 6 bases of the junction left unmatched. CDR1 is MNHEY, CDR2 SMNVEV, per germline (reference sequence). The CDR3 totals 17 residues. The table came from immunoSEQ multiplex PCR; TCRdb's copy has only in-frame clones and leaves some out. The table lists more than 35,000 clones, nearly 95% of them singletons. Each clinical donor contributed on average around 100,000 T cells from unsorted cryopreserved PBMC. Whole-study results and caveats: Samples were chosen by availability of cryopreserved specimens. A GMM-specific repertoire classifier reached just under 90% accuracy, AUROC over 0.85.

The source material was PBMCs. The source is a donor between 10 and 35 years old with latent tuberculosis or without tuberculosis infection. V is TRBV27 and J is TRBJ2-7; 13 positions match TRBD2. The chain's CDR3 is CASSSFGTSGNSYEQYF. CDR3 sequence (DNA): TGTGCCAGCAGTTCCTTCGGGACTAGCGGGAACTCCTACGAGCAGTACTTC.